Sequencing of this T cell receptor beta chain was carried out in a study of early T cells in non-severe SARS-CoV-2 infection. The wider study: Unsorted whole-blood RNA was sequenced in bulk, leaving chains unpaired. Study findings and constraints: Matches to VDJdb favored anti-spike CD8 responses and missed private and CD4 specificities.

Concerning this clonotype: The target antigen is unknown.

Per germline, CDR1 SGHNT and CDR2 YYREEE (reference sequence). This CDR3 is built from 15 residues. V shed 4 bases and J 3 bases; nucleotides not matched to a gene: 7. The library protocol tagged individual cDNA molecules with unique molecular identifiers. MiXCR was run by TCRdb on the 5' RACE reads, yielding one entry per CDR3 protein. Among around 64,000 distinct CDR3 sequences listed, about an eighth were seen once. This chain uses TRBV5-4 with TRBJ1-1, with TRBD1 identical over 9 bases. The sequencing sample was made of whole blood. The sequence was collected from an adult who was a healthcare worker with PCR-confirmed SARS-CoV-2 infection or an uninfected control (not recorded which). The CDR3 spells CASSPGTGRHTEAFF. As DNA, the CDR3 is TGTGCCAGCAGCCCGGGGACAGGGAGGCACACTGAAGCTTTCTTT.